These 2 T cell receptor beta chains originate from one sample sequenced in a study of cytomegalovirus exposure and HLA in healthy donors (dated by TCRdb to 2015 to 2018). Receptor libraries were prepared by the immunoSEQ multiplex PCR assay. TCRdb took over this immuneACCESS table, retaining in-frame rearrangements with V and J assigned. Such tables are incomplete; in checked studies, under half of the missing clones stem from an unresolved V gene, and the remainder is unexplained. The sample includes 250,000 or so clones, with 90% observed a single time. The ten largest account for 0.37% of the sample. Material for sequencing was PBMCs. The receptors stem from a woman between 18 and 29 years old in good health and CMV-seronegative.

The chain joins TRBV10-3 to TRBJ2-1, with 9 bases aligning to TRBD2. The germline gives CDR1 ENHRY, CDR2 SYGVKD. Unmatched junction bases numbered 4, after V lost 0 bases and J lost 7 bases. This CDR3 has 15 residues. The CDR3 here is CAISESAGGRNEQFF. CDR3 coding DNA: TGTGCCATCAGTGAGTCCGCGGGGGGGCGGAATGAGCAGTTCTTC.

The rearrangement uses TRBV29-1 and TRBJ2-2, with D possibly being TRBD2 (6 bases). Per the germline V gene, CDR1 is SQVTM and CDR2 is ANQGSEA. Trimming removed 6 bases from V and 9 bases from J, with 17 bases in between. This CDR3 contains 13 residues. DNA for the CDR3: TGCAGCGTCGGGGGACTGACCGAAAGGGAGCTGTTTTTT. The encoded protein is CSVGGLTERELFF.